These 27 T cell receptor beta chains were all obtained from the same sample, sequenced in a study of regulatory and conventional T cells in RAG deficiency. Measured with immunoSEQ multiplex PCR; TCRdb has only the in-frame clones, and not every one. The sample has approximately 35,000 clones, about 78% seen once. Blood CD4+ CD25-low CD127-high conventional T cells supplied the genomic DNA template. This sample also belongs to another study, concerning regulatory T cells. As that study records: The PCR used 52 TRBV and 13 TRBJ primers.

Sample: CD4+ effector T cells sorted from blood. These receptors were obtained from a human donor in good health.

CDR3 residues: CASSLSDTQYF. The CDR3 region has the DNA TGTGCCAGCAGCTTATCAGATACGCAGTATTTT. The rearrangement uses TRBV13 and TRBJ2-3; the D is unclear. This CDR3 region has 11 residues. The V end was cut by 2 bases, the J end by 4 bases, with 1 base between. Germline CDR1 and CDR2: PRHDT and FYEKMQ (reference sequence).

This chain connects TRBV30 to TRBJ1-2; D unclear. The CDR3 sequence is 14 residues long. Between the trimmed V and J ends, which lost 0 bases and 4 bases, there was a span of 12 bases. Germline CDR1 reads GTSNPN; CDR2 reads SVGIG (reference sequence). Here the CDR3 reads CAWSVRGTPYGYTF. The DNA of the CDR3 is TGTGCCTGGAGTGTACGTGGCACCCCCTATGGCTACACCTTC. Full variable domain (outside the CDR3, taken from reference TRBV30 and TRBJ1-2): SQTIHQWPATLVQPVGSPLSLECTVEGTSNPNLYWYRQAAGRGLQLLFYSVGIGQISSEVPQNLSASRPQDRQFILSSKKLLLSDSGFYLCAWSVRGTPYGYTFGSGTRLTVV.

The chain recombines TRBV5-1 with TRBJ1-6; possibly TRBD1 for D (6 bases). V lost 0 bases and J 9 bases, leaving 16 bases between the germline ends. CDR1 and CDR2 (germline): SGHRS, YFSETQ. CDR3 size: 16 residues. The CDR3 DNA reads TGCGCCAGCAGCTTGGAATCCCCGGGAGGGGGTTCACCCCTCCACTTT. It is translated as CASSLESPGGGSPLHF.

This clone came up once. CDR3 region: CASSYLTGQTQYF. Here the CDR3 DNA reads TGTGCCAGCAGTTACTTGACGGGGCAGACCCAGTACTTC. V and J are TRBV6-5 and TRBJ2-5; D possibly matches TRBD1 or TRBD2 (5 bases each). CDR1 MNHEY and CDR2 SVGAGI come from the germline V gene. CDR3 length equals 13 residues. V lost 1 base, J lost 6 bases, and 9 bases lay in between.

This chain uses TRBV7-3 with TRBJ1-2, with D unresolved. V gave up 4 bases and J gave up 8 bases, with 17 bases separating them. The CDR3 covers 14 residues. Germline V gene sequence: CDR1 SGHTA, CDR2 FQGTGA. The CDR3 DNA reads TGTGCCAGCAGCTACGGACGGCGGCCACGGGGCTACACCTTC. Its protein product is CASSYGRRPRGYTF.

This chain connects TRBV19 to TRBJ1-5; tentatively, D is TRBD1 (6 bases). Trimming removed 1 base from V and 0 bases from J, with 13 bases in between. CDR3 size: 17 residues. The germline V gene encodes CDR1 LNHDA and CDR2 SQIVND (reference sequence). The CDR3 loop is CASSIGDRRYSNQPQHF. The CDR3 DNA follows: TGTGCCAGTAGTATAGGTGACAGGAGATATAGCAATCAGCCCCAGCATTTT.

The chain joins TRBV18 to TRBJ1-5; 7 bases align to TRBD1. J gave up 7 bases and V 1 base, and 4 bases lay outside the gene matches. The CDR3 length is 14 residues. Germline-derived CDR1 and CDR2 are KGHSH and LQKENI. Here the CDR3 DNA reads TGTGCCAGCTCACCACGGGCAGGGGGACAGCCCCAGCATTTT. Protein sequence: CASSPRAGGQPQHF.

The chain uses TRBV19 and TRBJ2-7, with 9 nucleotides matching TRBD1. Germline V gene lookup returns CDR1 LNHDA and CDR2 SQIVND (reference sequence). The CDR3 length is 16 residues. Losses at the gene ends were 0 bases for V and 3 bases for J; bases not matched to a gene: 6. The CDR3 nucleotides read TGTGCCAGTAGTATAGATCTGGGACAGGGAGGCTACGAGCAGTACTTC. Translated: CASSIDLGQGGYEQYF.

CDR3 coding DNA: TGCGCCAGCAGCTTGGGACAGGGGATCGGGGCTAGCTATGGCTACACCTTC. Amino acid sequence: CASSLGQGIGASYGYTF. The genes are TRBV5-1 and TRBJ1-2; TRBD1 aligns across 8 bases. J gave up 4 bases and V 0 bases, and 11 bases lay outside the gene matches. The CDR3 is 17 amino acids. In germline, CDR1 is SGHRS, CDR2 YFSETQ. The complete variable domain, with remaining parts taken from reference TRBV5-1 and TRBJ1-2, reads KAGVTQTPRYLIKTRGQQVTLSCSPISGHRSVSWYQQTPGQGLQFLFEYFSETQRNKGNFPGRFSGRQFSNSRSEMNVSTLELGDSALYLCASSLGQGIGASYGYTFGSGTRLTVV.

The chain joins TRBV30 to TRBJ1-1; a possible D gene is TRBD1 (5 bases). The CDR3 covers 16 residues. Trimming pared 3 bases from V and 1 base from J, leaving 18 bases between. Germline V gives CDR1 GTSNPN, CDR2 SVGIG (reference sequence). The CDR3 DNA sequence: TGTGCCTGGAGCCCGTTTGGTTCGGGACCGAACACTGAAGCTTTCTTT. Translating it yields CAWSPFGSGPNTEAFF. Based on the CDR3 plus reference TRBV30 and TRBJ1-1, the full variable domain is SQTIHQWPATLVQPVGSPLSLECTVEGTSNPNLYWYRQAAGRGLQLLFYSVGIGQISSEVPQNLSASRPQDRQFILSSKKLLLSDSGFYLCAWSPFGSGPNTEAFFGQGTRLTVV.

This chain uses TRBV4-1 with TRBJ1-5; 7 bases are a match to TRBD1. Germline-derived CDR1 and CDR2 are MGHRA and YSYEKL. The CDR3 has 18 amino acids. Trimming at V came to 4 bases and at J to 3 bases, leaving 15 bases not matched to a gene. CDR3 protein: CASSRGTIAGTDNQPQHF. The CDR3 DNA is TGCGCCAGCAGCCGAGGAACCATTGCCGGGACAGACAATCAGCCCCAGCATTTT.

The genes are TRBV30 and TRBJ1-2; the match to TRBD1 covers 7 bases. Trimming removed 3 bases from V and 2 bases from J; junction bases left unmatched: 6. The CDR3 is made up of 14 amino acids. Germline CDR1 is GTSNPN and CDR2 is SVGIG (reference sequence). CDR3 in amino acids: CAWSKQGYNYGYTF. CDR3 nucleotide sequence: TGTGCCTGGAGCAAACAGGGGTACAACTATGGCTACACCTTC. Supplemented by reference TRBV30 and TRBJ1-2, the full variable domain reads SQTIHQWPATLVQPVGSPLSLECTVEGTSNPNLYWYRQAAGRGLQLLFYSVGIGQISSEVPQNLSASRPQDRQFILSSKKLLLSDSGFYLCAWSKQGYNYGYTFGSGTRLTVV.

The J gene is TRBJ2-7, the V gene TRBV5-6, with no clear D. The V and J ends lost 3 bases and 0 bases respectively, with 19 bases between them. The length of the CDR3 is 17 residues. Germline CDR1 SGHDT, CDR2 YYEEEE. CDR3 residues: CASSWRGSVWSSYEQYF. Here the CDR3 DNA reads TGTGCCAGCAGCTGGCGCGGATCGGTATGGAGCTCCTACGAGCAGTACTTC.

This rearrangement joins TRBV6-6 to TRBJ1-4; D is undetermined. CDR3 length: 15 residues. Between the trimmed V and J ends, which lost 0 bases and 5 bases, there was a span of 10 bases. Germline CDR1 reads MNHNY; CDR2 reads SVGAGI (reference sequence). CDR3 residues: CASSYSGQQNEKLFF. The CDR3 DNA sequence: TGTGCCAGCAGTTACTCCGGCCAGCAGAATGAAAAACTGTTTTTT.

The rearrangement links TRBV30 to TRBJ1-2, with 7 positions matching TRBD1. Germline CDR1 and CDR2: GTSNPN and SVGIG (reference sequence). This CDR3 spans 13 amino acids. V lost 0 bases and J lost 4; bases outside the gene matches: 2. The CDR3 protein is CAWSVGDSYGYTF. CDR3 DNA: TGTGCCTGGAGTGTGGGGGACAGCTATGGCTACACCTTC.

This chain connects TRBV27 to TRBJ1-5; D is uncertain. Germline V CDR1 and CDR2: MNHEY, SMNVEV (reference sequence). CDR3 length: 15 residues. The V end lost 4 bases, the J end lost 2 bases, and 12 bases lay between the germline ends. The CDR3 nucleotides are TGTGCCAGCAGTTCCGGGAGGATTGGCAATCAGCCCCAGCATTTT. It yields the protein CASSSGRIGNQPQHF.

The chain has TRBV5-1 and TRBJ2-3, with 7 bases matching TRBD1. V lost 4 bases, J lost 2 bases, and 10 bases stayed unmatched. Per the germline V gene, CDR1 is SGHRS and CDR2 is YFSETQ. CDR3 length: 16 residues. CDR3 sequence (DNA): TGCGCCAGCAGCCTCGGACAGGTGGGACCCACAGATACGCAGTATTTT. It translates to CASSLGQVGPTDTQYF.

V gene TRBV5-4 combines with J gene TRBJ1-1, with TRBD1 as a possible D gene (5 bases). The CDR3 is 13 amino acids. Between the trimmed V and J ends, which lost 3 bases and 2 bases, there was a span of 8 bases. The germline V gene has CDR1 SGHNT and CDR2 YYREEE (reference sequence). Written as DNA, the CDR3 is TGTGCCAGCAGCTGGGACGCCAACACTGAAGCTTTCTTT. This gives the protein CASSWDANTEAFF.

The gene calls are TRBV28 and TRBJ2-1; D possibly corresponds to TRBD1 (6 bases). V was shortened by 4 bases and J by 4 bases, with 17 bases between the two germline ends. CDR3 length equals 16 residues. CDR1 MDHEN and CDR2 SYDVKM come from the germline V gene. CDR3 nucleotide sequence: TGTGCCAGCAGTTCCTCAGGGGCACGAGGTTACAATGAGCAGTTCTTC. This encodes CASSSSGARGYNEQFF.

This clone was counted once. The chain employs TRBV5-1 and TRBJ2-2; a weak D match, TRBD1 (6 bases). Germline CDR1 reads SGHRS; CDR2 reads YFSETQ. Between the trimmed V and J ends, which lost 7 bases and 5 bases, there was a span of 18 bases. The CDR3 has 15 amino acids. The CDR3 coding sequence is TGCGCCAGCGCGCTCGATCAGGGGTTGACCGGGGAGCTGTTTTTT. This sequence encodes CASALDQGLTGELFF. The full variable domain, in which reference TRBV5-1 and TRBJ2-2 provide the parts outside the CDR3, is KAGVTQTPRYLIKTRGQQVTLSCSPISGHRSVSWYQQTPGQGLQFLFEYFSETQRNKGNFPGRFSGRQFSNSRSEMNVSTLELGDSALYLCASALDQGLTGELFFGEGSRLTVL.

The chain carries TRBV5-1 and TRBJ1-4; D remains unclear. The CDR3 contains 14 residues. Germline lookup yields CDR1 SGHRS and CDR2 YFSETQ. Trimming shortened V by 2 bases and J by 4 bases, and 9 bases separated the two germline ends. The CDR3 is CASSFGRHNEKLFF. The CDR3 DNA reads as TGCGCCAGCAGCTTCGGACGCCATAATGAAAAACTGTTTTTT.

The chain employs TRBV7-9 and TRBJ2-7; 10 bases are a match to TRBD2. The CDR3 runs 15 residues. V shed 2 bases, J shed 5 bases, and the junction held 6 bases outside the gene matches. Germline V CDR1 and CDR2: SEHNR, FQNEAQ (reference sequence). CDR3 DNA: TGTGCCAGCAGCTTATCACTAGCGGGGAGCGACGAGCAGTACTTC. Protein product: CASSLSLAGSDEQYF.

This chain joins TRBV5-1 and TRBJ1-2, with a tentative D call TRBD1 (5 bases). Germline CDR1 is SGHRS and CDR2 is YFSETQ. Trimming shortened V by 2 bases and J by 0 bases, and 11 bases separated the two germline ends. The CDR3 covers 15 residues. CDR3: CASSFGGPANYGYTF. The CDR3 DNA reads TGCGCCAGCAGCTTCGGGGGACCAGCTAACTATGGCTACACCTTC.

This chain connects TRBV7-9 to TRBJ2-1; a weak D match, TRBD1 (6 bases). V gave up 5 bases and J gave up 7 bases, with 12 bases separating them. The CDR3 loop spans 13 amino acids. CDR1 is SEHNR and CDR2 is FQNEAQ in the germline V gene (reference sequence). The CDR3 region has the DNA TGTGCCAGCAGCGCCTCCAGGGGAAATGAGCAGTTCTTC. Protein product: CASSASRGNEQFF.

This sequence joins TRBV30 and TRBJ1-6; no clear D. CDR3 length equals 12 residues. Trimming took off 5 bases at V and 7 bases at J, with 9 bases between the two ends. Per the germline V gene, CDR1 is GTSNPN and CDR2 is SVGIG (reference sequence). The CDR3 loop reads CAWGRLNSPLHF. CDR3 bases: TGTGCCTGGGGACGGCTAAATTCACCCCTCCACTTT.

This chain connects TRBV19 to TRBJ2-7; TRBD1 is a possible D gene (5 bases). Germline V gene data show CDR1 as LNHDA and CDR2 as SQIVND (reference sequence). The CDR3 spans 14 residues. Between the trimmed V and J ends, which lost 5 bases and 4 bases, there was a span of 15 bases. DNA for the CDR3: TGTGCCAGTAGTTTAACAGGAGACCCTTACGAGCAGTACTTC. Protein: CASSLTGDPYEQYF.

The CDR3 protein is CASSHNQPQHF. In DNA form, the CDR3 reads TGTGCCAGCAGCCACAATCAGCCCCAGCATTTT. This sequence joins TRBV7-3 and TRBJ1-5; the D is unclear. The CDR3 consists of 11 residues. Trimming removed 5 bases from V and 3 bases from J, with 2 bases in between. Germline lookup yields CDR1 SGHTA and CDR2 FQGTGA.